Below are 15 T cell receptor beta chains sequenced from a single sample in a study of T cell responses to AZD1222 COVID-19 vaccine. The protocol was immunoSEQ multiplex PCR, while the TCRdb copy is restricted to in-frame clones and leaves out a portion. The sample yields 120,000 or so clones, approximately 90% seen once. The sample in question was peripheral blood, obtained on day 0 of AZD1222 vaccination. These receptors originate from an adult in good health.

The V call is TRBV7-2, the J call TRBJ2-1, with TRBD1 as a possible D gene (6 bases). This CDR3 has 13 residues. The germline V gene has CDR1 SGHTA and CDR2 FQGNSA. Trimming shortened V by 4 bases and J by 8 bases, and 12 bases separated the two germline ends. The CDR3 spells CASSSQGRDEQFF. CDR3 sequence (DNA): TGTGCCAGCAGCTCACAGGGTAGGGATGAGCAGTTCTTC.

The CDR3 reads CASSSGFSYNEQFF. CDR3 bases: TGTGCCAGCAGTAGCGGGTTTTCCTACAATGAGCAGTTCTTC. The chain has TRBV9 and TRBJ2-1, with 7 bases lining up with TRBD2. The ends lost 5 bases at V and 1 base at J; junction bases unmatched: 3. The CDR3 consists of 14 residues. Germline V gives CDR1 SGDLS, CDR2 YYNGEE.

The table lists this clone with a few counts. The chain uses TRBV30 and TRBJ1-1; tentative D call: TRBD1 (5 bases). V lost 2 bases, J lost 3 bases, and 13 bases lay in between. From germline, CDR1 is GTSNPN and CDR2 SVGIG (reference sequence). The CDR3 is 14 amino acids. This chain's CDR3 is CAWSRRGSDTEAFF. The CDR3 coding sequence is TGTGCCTGGAGTAGGAGGGGATCGGACACTGAAGCTTTCTTT.

This clone was detected only once. V is TRBV28 and J is TRBJ1-5; 11 nucleotides align to TRBD1. Germline CDR1 and CDR2: MDHEN and SYDVKM. The ends lost 5 bases at V and 4 bases at J; junction bases unmatched: 7. CDR3 length: 16 amino acids. This chain's CDR3 is CASSPIGQGANQPQHF. The CDR3 coding sequence is TGTGCCAGCAGTCCCATCGGACAGGGGGCAAATCAGCCCCAGCATTTT.

V usage is TRBV24-1 and J usage is TRBJ2-3, with 10 bases identical to TRBD1. The CDR3 has 15 amino acids. V shed 5 bases, J shed 6 bases, and the junction held 7 bases outside the gene matches. CDR1 is KGHDR, CDR2 SFDVKD, per germline. As DNA, the CDR3 is TGTGCCACCAGTGCCCGACAGGGGGCAAGGGATACGCAGTATTTT. Protein: CATSARQGARDTQYF.

The V gene is TRBV6-6, the J gene TRBJ2-2; maybe TRBD1 (5 bases). Germline-derived CDR1 and CDR2 are MNHNY and SVGAGI (reference sequence). The CDR3 spans 15 residues. Trimming stripped 0 bases from V and 4 bases from J, with 9 bases between. DNA of the CDR3: TGTGCCAGCAGTTACTCTAGGGGCGGCACCGGGGAGCTGTTTTTT. Encoded protein: CASSYSRGGTGELFF.

On this clone itself: One junction end does not reproduce the germline sequence, and a read error may be involved. This chain connects TRBV2 to TRBJ1-5; possible D gene TRBD1, 5 bases. The CDR3 loop spans 15 amino acids. Per germline, CDR1 SNHLY and CDR2 FYNNEI. The CDR3 loop reads CASREGDRGNQPQHF. In DNA, the CDR3 is TGTGCCAGCAGAGAAGGGGACCGCGGCAATCAGCCCCAGCATTTT.

J is TRBJ1-2 and V is TRBV2, with D possibly being TRBD1 (5 bases). From germline, CDR1 is SNHLY and CDR2 FYNNEI. The CDR3 sequence is 13 residues long. With 6 bases removed from V and 5 bases from J, the gap between germline ends came to 13 bases. The CDR3 loop is CASRSGLEYGYTF. The CDR3 region has the DNA TGTGCCAGCAGATCGGGACTGGAGTATGGCTACACCTTC.

CDR3 region: CASSLDSGTAPVAFF. The CDR3 bases are TGTGCCAGCAGTCTTGACTCCGGGACGGCCCCGGTAGCTTTCTTT. The chain joins TRBV28 to TRBJ1-1, with a tentative D call TRBD1 (5 bases). CDR1 is MDHEN and CDR2 is SYDVKM in the germline V gene. CDR3 size: 15 residues. Trimming took 5 bases from V and 10 from J, leaving 23 bases between them.

This rearrangement joins TRBV6-2 or TRBV6-3 to TRBJ1-1; D may be TRBD1 (6 bases). Germline assignment: CDR1 MNHEY and CDR2 SVGEGT. V was cut by 5 bases and J by 5 bases, with 15 bases left in between. The CDR3 runs 14 residues. DNA for the CDR3: TGTGCCAGCAGTCCCCGAGGGGGTACGACTGAAGCTTTCTTT. This gives the protein CASSPRGGTTEAFF.

V usage is TRBV28 and J usage is TRBJ1-6; D possibly corresponds to TRBD1 (5 bases). The V end was cut by 5 bases, the J end by 2 bases, with 7 bases between. The germline V gene encodes CDR1 MDHEN and CDR2 SYDVKM. This CDR3 contains 14 residues. The CDR3 here is CASSQGPYNSPLHF. In nucleotides, the CDR3 is TGTGCCAGCAGTCAGGGCCCCTATAATTCACCCCTCCACTTT.

The CDR3 sequence is CATLRGPGGEQFF. The CDR3 DNA follows: TGTGCCACCCTCCGCGGACCGGGGGGTGAGCAGTTCTTC. The rearrangement joins TRBV7-2 to TRBJ2-1; 7 bases map to TRBD2. The CDR3 runs to 13 residues. V lost 10 bases to trimming and J lost 9 bases; unmatched junction nucleotides: 12. CDR1 and CDR2 (germline): SGHTA, FQGNSA.

The chain combines TRBV5-4 with TRBJ1-3; D gene uncertain. This CDR3 comprises 12 residues. Germline loops: CDR1 SGHNT, CDR2 YYREEE (reference sequence). Trimming shortened V by 5 bases and J by 7 bases, and 10 bases separated the two germline ends. The DNA of the CDR3 is TGTGCCAGCAGTTCCGATCGGAACACCATATATTTT. Its protein product is CASSSDRNTIYF.

The V and J genes are TRBV24-1 and TRBJ2-7; D unresolved. V was pared by 0 bases and J by 4 bases, with 12 bases between. The CDR3 length is 15 residues. The germline V gene has CDR1 KGHDR and CDR2 SFDVKD. The DNA of the CDR3 is TGTGCCACCAGTGATTTGCCAGAGAAGCGATACGAGCAGTACTTC. Translated, it gives CATSDLPEKRYEQYF.

The chain combines TRBV3-1 (or the pseudogene TRBV3-2) with TRBJ1-4; D not certain. The CDR3 has 18 residues. CDR1 and CDR2 from the germline V gene are LGHDT and YNNKEL (reference sequence). V lost 1 base and J lost 2, with 17 bases in between. Here the CDR3 reads CASSQGLSPDATNEKLFF. The CDR3 region has the DNA TGTGCCAGCAGCCAAGGTCTTTCCCCCGACGCGACTAATGAAAAACTGTTTTTT.